The T cell receptor beta chain under discussion was sequenced for a study of vaccination and CD4 T cells after COVID-19. This sample's time point: late sampling 161 to 241 days after vaccination in a few convalescent patients. As for treatment: approximately 10-day PBMC culture with coronavirus spike peptide pools or control peptides (ViraFEST assay). Findings and limits, study-wide: Researchers report that 304 of 307 vaccine-specific clones in convalescent patients proved spike mono-reactive. In convalescent patients, a median about 87% of reactive clones appeared only post-vaccination. Post-infection sampling omitted early timepoints and covered relatively few convalescent patients.

The Oncomine TCR Beta short-read assay was what sequenced the DNA obtained from cultured CD4+ T cells. One entry per CDR3 protein results from TCRdb running MiXCR on the PCR reads. The table includes 20,000 to 25,000 distinct CDR3 sequences, roughly 50% detected once. Per germline, CDR1 MNHEY and CDR2 SMNVEV (reference sequence). The CDR3 is 14 residues long. The ends were cut back, 0 bases at V and 6 bases at J, with 9 bases in the middle. About this clonotype: Antigen specificity is unknown.

This clonotype originated in a human donor who had recovered from COVID-19. Here the sequenced sample was CD4+ T cells from blood, cultured in vitro, taken about 7 months after SARS-CoV-2 vaccination. This chain joins TRBV27 and TRBJ1-5; D uncertain. The CDR3 DNA sequence: TGTGCCAGCAGTTTATCGGGTAGGGTTCAGCCCCAGCATTTT. Protein product: CASSLSGRVQPQHF.